The rows below give T cell receptor beta chains drawn from one sample of a study of T cells in Graves' hyperthyroidism and ophthalmopathy. TCRdb redid the calling of the multiplex PCR reads with MiXCR, one entry per CDR3 protein. The sample carries about 720,000 distinct CDR3 sequences, about 16% recorded once. Sequenced sample: blood. These receptors came from a man between 18 and 29 years old with Graves' hyperthyroidism. The CDR3 runs from the conserved cysteine through the conserved F or W. The D gene is left open where the match is weak. Clone size appears in some rows only: once, few, many, or a class for an expanded clone.

D: TRBD2
V: TRBV28
size: few
length: 12
J: TRBJ2-3
DNA: TGTGCCAGCAGTTTAGGCGGGAGGCCGCAGTATTTT
CDR3: CASSLGGRPQYF

D: -
V: TRBV7-9
size: -
length: 17
J: TRBJ2-7
DNA: TGTGCCAGCAGCTTACGGGTACAGGGAGGGGGCGCGGACGAGCAGTACTTC
CDR3: CASSLRVQGGGADEQYF

D: TRBD1
V: TRBV5-5
size: -
length: 17
J: TRBJ1-5
DNA: TGTGCCAGCAGCTTTGTTAATAAGGGACAGGGCAATCAGCCCCAGCATTTT
CDR3: CASSFVNKGQGNQPQHF

D: -
V: TRBV6-2/TRBV6-3
size: few
length: 13
J: TRBJ2-7
DNA: TGTGCCAGCAGTTCGGGGGCACCCTACGAGCAGTACTTC
CDR3: CASSSGAPYEQYF

D: -
V: TRBV20-1
size: few
length: 14
J: TRBJ1-6
DNA: TGCAGTGCTAGAGATGAAACAGTTAATTCACCCCTCCACTTT
CDR3: CSARDETVNSPLHF

D: -
V: TRBV10-3
size: few
length: 15
J: TRBJ2-7
DNA: TGTGCCATCAGTGAGAGGAGGCAGGGAGGCTACGAGCAGTACTTC
CDR3: CAISERRQGGYEQYF

D: -
V: TRBV7-9
size: -
length: 15
J: TRBJ1-2
DNA: TGTGCCAGCAGCCCTTACGCACTGGATGTTAATGGCTACACCTTC
CDR3: CASSPYALDVNGYTF

D: -
V: TRBV7-2
size: many
length: 16
J: TRBJ2-2
DNA: TGTGCCAGCACCTTAACGGGACTCGGTGTCACCGGGGAGCTGTTTTTT
CDR3: CASTLTGLGVTGELFF

D: -
V: TRBV29-1
size: -
length: 12
J: TRBJ2-5
DNA: TGCAGCGTTATCCCCCGGGGTGAGACCCAGTACTTC
CDR3: CSVIPRGETQYF

D: -
V: TRBV27
size: few
length: 16
J: TRBJ1-6
DNA: TGTGCCAGCAGTTTATACCGGGGCTCCTATAATTCACCCCTCCACTTT
CDR3: CASSLYRGSYNSPLHF

D: TRBD1
V: TRBV6-2/TRBV6-3
size: many
length: 16
J: TRBJ1-2
DNA: TGTGCCAGCAGTTACCCTGGGACAGGGGGCCACTATGGCTACACCTTC
CDR3: CASSYPGTGGHYGYTF

D: TRBD2
V: TRBV28
size: many
length: 18
J: TRBJ2-1
DNA: TGTGCCAGCAGTTTGTCCCTCTTTAGCGGGAGGGCCGAGAATGAGCAGTTCTTC
CDR3: CASSLSLFSGRAENEQFF

D: -
V: TRBV29-1
size: many
length: 13
J: TRBJ2-5
DNA: TGCAGCGTTGATGAGGGAGTGGGAGAGACCCAGTACTTC
CDR3: CSVDEGVGETQYF

D: -
V: TRBV11-3
size: many
length: 14
J: TRBJ1-1
DNA: TGTGCCAGCAGCCGGGGACCGCCGAACACTGAAGCTTTCTTT
CDR3: CASSRGPPNTEAFF

D: TRBD1
V: TRBV6-5
size: few
length: 13
J: TRBJ1-3
DNA: TGTGCCAGCAGTTATGACAGGGGGCACACCATATATTTT
CDR3: CASSYDRGHTIYF

D: -
V: TRBV7-2
size: -
length: 14
J: TRBJ2-7
DNA: TGTGCCAGCAGTTCCCGCGCCAGGGGCTACGAGCAGTACTTC
CDR3: CASSSRARGYEQYF

D: TRBD1
V: TRBV27
size: few
length: 14
J: TRBJ2-2
DNA: TGTGCCAGCAGGAGACAGGGGACCACCGGGGAGCTGTTTTTT
CDR3: CASRRQGTTGELFF

D: -
V: TRBV13
size: -
length: 14
J: TRBJ1-3
DNA: TGTGCCAGCAGCTTACGAGGGATCGGAAACACCATATATTTT
CDR3: CASSLRGIGNTIYF

D: -
V: TRBV20-1
size: -
length: 14
J: TRBJ1-3
DNA: TGCAGTGCTAGACCAACAGGGTCCGGAAACACCATATATTTT
CDR3: CSARPTGSGNTIYF

D: -
V: TRBV24-1
size: many
length: 13
J: TRBJ2-1
DNA: TGTGCCACCAGTGATCCCGGACTAAATGAGCAGTTCTTC
CDR3: CATSDPGLNEQFF

D: -
V: TRBV20-1
size: -
length: 12
J: TRBJ1-5
DNA: TGCAGTGCGGTGAGCGGTAATCAGCCCCAGCATTTT
CDR3: CSAVSGNQPQHF

D: -
V: TRBV7-3
size: many
length: 13
J: TRBJ2-2
DNA: TGTGCCAGCAGTTCCGGAAACACCGGGGAGCTGTTTTTT
CDR3: CASSSGNTGELFF

D: -
V: TRBV5-6
size: few
length: 15
J: TRBJ2-7
DNA: TGTGCCAGCAGCTTGTGGGCTAGTGGGATGTACGAGCAGTACTTC
CDR3: CASSLWASGMYEQYF

D: TRBD1
V: TRBV28
size: few
length: 14
J: TRBJ2-1
DNA: TGTGCCAGCAGTCCGTCCCGGGACAGGGAGCAGCAGTTCTTC
CDR3: CASSPSRDREQQFF

D: -
V: TRBV29-1
size: few
length: 8
J: TRBJ2-1
DNA: TGCAGCGTTGGTGAGCAGTTCTTC
CDR3: CSVGEQFF

D: TRBD1
V: TRBV3-1
size: many
length: 18
J: TRBJ1-5
DNA: TGTGCCAGCAGCCCTGACAGGGGGCCGATTCTTAGCAATCAGCCCCAGCATTTT
CDR3: CASSPDRGPILSNQPQHF

D: TRBD1
V: TRBV28
size: many
length: 14
J: TRBJ2-7
DNA: TGTGCCAGCAGGGCCGGGACAGGGGGGTACGAGCAGTACTTC
CDR3: CASRAGTGGYEQYF

D: -
V: TRBV20-1
size: many
length: 14
J: TRBJ2-1
DNA: TGCAGTGCTTTCTCCAACCCGGCGTACAATGAGCAGTTCTTC
CDR3: CSAFSNPAYNEQFF

D: TRBD1
V: TRBV12-3/TRBV12-4
size: many
length: 15
J: TRBJ1-4
DNA: TGTGCCAGCAGTGTGGGGACAGCAACTAATGAAAAACTGTTTTTT
CDR3: CASSVGTATNEKLFF